This paragraph reports one TCR beta chain. As yet, its antigen is unknown. V was shortened by 6 bases and J by 4 bases, with 15 bases between the two germline ends. CDR3 length equals 15 residues. The germline gives CDR1 MGHRA, CDR2 YSYEKL. An input of about 0.5 to 1 ug of RNA was subjected to reverse transcription using random hexamers. TCR beta CDR3 was amplified by immunoSEQ covering 54 Vbeta and 13 Jbeta. TCRdb recomputed calls from the immunoSEQ multiplex PCR reads with MiXCR, one row per CDR3 protein. This sample has about 190,000 distinct CDR3 sequences, with approximately 95% found just once. This sample was taken from a study of CD8 T cells in Susac syndrome. Overall study: Patients with Susac syndrome were, at the time of blood collection, therapy-naive, maintained on corticosteroids, or maintained on intravenous immunoglobulin alone. Study-level points and caveats: In total CD8+ repertoires, under 20 Susac-specific public clones were detected, and CD8+ TEMRA repertoires contained several.

From blood CD8+ and CD4+ T cells, the TCR beta chain was sequenced. The rearrangement joins TRBV4-1 to TRBJ1-4, with TRBD1 as a possible D gene (6 bases). Input material: CD8+ T cells from PBMCs. The source of this sequence is a human donor with Susac syndrome. Here the CDR3 reads CASSNREGNNEKLFF. The CDR3 DNA reads TGCGCCAGCAGTAACAGGGAGGGGAATAATGAAAAACTGTTTTTT.